These 26 T cell receptor beta chains came from one sample sequenced in a study of cytomegalovirus exposure and HLA in healthy donors. The PCR used 60 Vbeta and 13 Jbeta primers. Profiled with immunoSEQ multiplex PCR; TCRdb holds only in-frame clones, not every one. Altogether 100,000 to 150,000 clones are present, over 9.5% being singletons, with the ten largest covering roughly 4.2%. Material for sequencing was PBMCs. The source of these receptors is a woman under 30 in good health and CMV-seropositive.

The V and J genes are TRBV28 and TRBJ1-5, with unresolved D. Germline-derived CDR1 and CDR2 are MDHEN and SYDVKM. V lost 5 bases, J lost 3 bases, and 11 bases lay in between. CDR3 size: 14 residues. The CDR3 DNA is TGTGCCAGCAGTCCATACAGCTACAATCAGCCCCAGCATTTT. This translates into CASSPYSYNQPQHF.

This clone has only a few counts. V usage is TRBV29-1 and J usage is TRBJ2-2, with D unresolved. V lost 7 bases and J 2 bases, leaving 11 bases between the germline ends. The CDR3 totals 13 residues. Germline loops: CDR1 SQVTM, CDR2 ANQGSEA. The CDR3 region has the DNA TGCAGCGGGAGTCAAGGTAACACCGGGGAGCTGTTTTTT. It is translated as CSGSQGNTGELFF.

This clone turned up a few times. V usage is TRBV5-4 and J usage is TRBJ2-7; D uncertain. Germline assignment: CDR1 SGHNT and CDR2 YYREEE (reference sequence). Trimming shortened V by 0 bases and J by 3 bases, and 7 bases separated the two germline ends. The CDR3 runs 13 residues. CDR3 sequence reads: CASSLESNYEQYF. The CDR3 DNA sequence: TGTGCCAGCAGCTTGGAATCCAACTACGAGCAGTACTTC.

The chain carries TRBV5-6 and TRBJ2-7, with unresolved D. The CDR3 consists of 15 residues. V was clipped by 4 bases and J by 3 bases, with 17 bases between them. The germline CDR1 and CDR2 sequences are SGHDT and YYEEEE. CDR3 bases: TGTGCCAGCAGCCGTTGGGCCCCCGGTAACTACGAGCAGTACTTC. It codes for CASSRWAPGNYEQYF.

The chain is built from TRBV5-6 and TRBJ1-3; 10 positions agree with TRBD1. Trimming removed 4 bases from V and 0 bases from J; junction bases left unmatched: 10. The CDR3 spans 18 residues. The germline gives CDR1 SGHDT, CDR2 YYEEEE. CDR3 DNA: TGTGCCAGCAGCGACCGGGACAGGGGTCGGAGCTCTGGAAACACCATATATTTT. Protein sequence: CASSDRDRGRSSGNTIYF.

This clone was seen more than once but under ten times. This chain connects TRBV5-8 to TRBJ2-3; TRBD2 agrees at 14 bases. This CDR3 contains 16 residues. The ends lost 4 bases at V and 7 bases at J; junction bases unmatched: 8. Looked up from germline, CDR1 is SGHTS and CDR2 is YDEGEE. CDR3 sequence reads: CASSPGTSGSSHTQYF. The CDR3 coding sequence is TGTGCCAGCAGCCCCGGGACTAGCGGGAGTTCTCATACGCAGTATTTT.

This clone was seen more than once but under ten times. The chain joins TRBV30 to TRBJ1-4; 7 nucleotides align to TRBD1. The CDR3 runs 14 residues. The V gene's germline CDR1 is GTSNPN and CDR2 SVGIG (reference sequence). V dropped 5 bases and J dropped 8; count of bases not matched to a gene: 11. The CDR3 DNA follows: TGTGCCTGGGGCCCCCGGGACAGAGGCGAAAAACTGTTTTTT. Amino acid sequence: CAWGPRDRGEKLFF.

The rearrangement joins TRBV30 to TRBJ1-5; D call uncertain. The CDR3 totals 13 residues. Per germline, CDR1 GTSNPN and CDR2 SVGIG (reference sequence). Trimming removed 2 bases at V and 4 bases at J, with 9 bases between. The CDR3 sequence is CAWSISGNQPQHF. CDR3 DNA: TGTGCCTGGAGTATATCGGGTAATCAGCCCCAGCATTTT. Full variable domain (rest looked up from reference TRBV30 and TRBJ1-5): SQTIHQWPATLVQPVGSPLSLECTVEGTSNPNLYWYRQAAGRGLQLLFYSVGIGQISSEVPQNLSASRPQDRQFILSSKKLLLSDSGFYLCAWSISGNQPQHFGDGTRLSIL.

The chain has TRBV30 and TRBJ1-1; no clear D. The CDR3 loop spans 12 amino acids. CDR1 and CDR2 (germline): GTSNPN, SVGIG (reference sequence). V lost 4 bases to trimming and J lost 6 bases, with 12 bases between them. This CDR3 reads CAWKGSGSEAFF. The CDR3 DNA is TGTGCCTGGAAGGGAAGCGGTTCTGAAGCTTTCTTT.

V usage is TRBV28 and J usage is TRBJ2-3; no clear D gene. The germline V gene encodes CDR1 MDHEN and CDR2 SYDVKM. Trimming removed 2 bases at V and 0 bases at J, with 9 bases between. The CDR3 totals 15 residues. In DNA form, the CDR3 reads TGTGCCAGCAGTTTACCCCAGGTCAGCACAGATACGCAGTATTTT. It is translated as CASSLPQVSTDTQYF. Together with reference TRBV28 and TRBJ2-3, the CDR3 gives the full variable domain: DVKVTQSSRYLVKRTGEKVFLECVQDMDHENMFWYRQDPGLGLRLIYFSYDVKMKEKGDIPEGYSVSREKKERFSLILESASTNQTSMYLCASSLPQVSTDTQYFGPGTRLTVL.

This clone was seen more than once but under ten times. The DNA of the CDR3 is TGTGCCAGCAGCTTTGTCGGGAGTGGAGAGACCCAGTACTTC. This codes for CASSFVGSGETQYF. This chain joins TRBV7-9 and TRBJ2-5; the D gene is possibly TRBD2 (6 bases). The V gene lost 3 bases and the J gene lost 4 bases, with 12 bases spanning the gap. CDR3 length: 14 amino acids. Germline V gene data show CDR1 as SEHNR and CDR2 as FQNEAQ (reference sequence).

This clone was seen a few times. The chain is built from TRBV4-1 and TRBJ1-5; D might be TRBD1 (5 bases). Germline loops: CDR1 MGHRA, CDR2 YSYEKL. The CDR3 covers 14 residues. V dropped 1 base and J dropped 9 bases, with 13 bases sitting between them. The CDR3 sequence: CASSQAQGPRPQHF. The CDR3 DNA is TGCGCCAGCAGCCAAGCCCAGGGCCCAAGGCCCCAGCATTTT.

This chain links TRBV5-8 with TRBJ1-2; 9 bases map to TRBD1. After removal of 0 bases from V and 6 bases from J, the junction contained 0 bases not matched to a gene. Germline CDR1 reads SGHTS; CDR2 reads YDEGEE. This CDR3 region has 13 residues. The CDR3 DNA is TGTGCCAGCAGCTTGGGACAGGGGGATGGCTACACCTTC. Translated: CASSLGQGDGYTF. Drawing the rest from reference TRBV5-8 and TRBJ1-2, the complete variable domain is EAGVTQSPTHLIKTRGQQATLRCSPISGHTSVYWYQQALGLGLQFLLWYDEGEERNRGNFPPRFSGRQFPNYSSELNVNALELEDSALYLCASSLGQGDGYTFGSGTRLTVV.

This clone was detected only once. The V call is TRBV5-4, the J call TRBJ2-3, with a weak D call TRBD2 (6 bases). The CDR3 has 16 amino acids. The germline CDR1 and CDR2 sequences are SGHNT and YYREEE (reference sequence). Trimming shortened V by 4 bases and J by 6 bases, and 21 bases separated the two germline ends. The chain's CDR3 is CASSPRLVKSTDTQYF. The CDR3 bases are TGTGCCAGCAGCCCCCGACTAGTCAAGTCCACTGATACGCAGTATTTT.

The chain has TRBV30 and TRBJ2-5, with 7 bases matching TRBD1. J lost 2 bases, V lost 3 bases, and 3 bases had no gene match. The CDR3 is made up of 13 amino acids. CDR1 GTSNPN and CDR2 SVGIG come from the germline V gene (reference sequence). CDR3 sequence reads: CAWSPGQQETQYF. The CDR3 nucleotides read TGTGCCTGGAGCCCGGGACAGCAAGAGACCCAGTACTTC.

The J gene is TRBJ2-5, the V gene TRBV30; the D gene is possibly TRBD1 (6 bases). CDR3 length: 13 amino acids. V dropped 3 bases and J dropped 1 base, with 9 bases sitting between them. Germline-derived CDR1 and CDR2 are GTSNPN and SVGIG (reference sequence). The CDR3: CAWSGQSQETQYF. The CDR3 nucleotides read TGTGCCTGGAGCGGACAGTCCCAAGAGACCCAGTACTTC.

The gene calls are TRBV27 and TRBJ2-1; 10 nucleotides match TRBD1. Germline V gives CDR1 MNHEY, CDR2 SMNVEV (reference sequence). This CDR3 has 15 amino acids. Germline trimming cut 6 bases from V and 8 bases from J; bases unmatched to any gene: 10. CDR3: CASRSPGQGIYEQFF. In DNA form, the CDR3 reads TGTGCCAGCAGGTCGCCGGGACAGGGGATATATGAGCAGTTCTTC.

V gene TRBV25-1 combines with J gene TRBJ2-7; 10 nucleotides match TRBD1. Trimming took 2 bases from V and 6 from J; bases not matched to a gene: 16. This CDR3 region has 18 residues. The germline gives CDR1 MGHDK, CDR2 SYGVNS. This CDR3 is CASSETRPGGTGDLEQYV. The CDR3 bases are TGTGCCAGCAGTGAAACCAGGCCAGGTGGGACAGGGGACCTCGAGCAGTACGTC.

This clone was picked up a small number of times. V usage is TRBV5-6 and J usage is TRBJ2-7; TRBD1 matches at 9 bases. The CDR3 extends over 14 amino acids. Germline V gives CDR1 SGHDT, CDR2 YYEEEE. The trim removed 3 bases at V and 5 bases at J, leaving 6 bases unmatched. This CDR3 reads CASSSLQGADEQYF. Here the CDR3 DNA reads TGTGCCAGCAGCTCACTACAGGGGGCAGACGAGCAGTACTTC.

The rearrangement uses TRBV27 and TRBJ1-1, with D unclear. Trimming shortened V by 3 bases and J by 2 bases, and 7 bases separated the two germline ends. The CDR3 has 13 amino acids. Germline V gives CDR1 MNHEY, CDR2 SMNVEV (reference sequence). The CDR3 loop reads CASSFFSNTEAFF. The CDR3 DNA is TGTGCCAGCAGTTTTTTTAGCAACACTGAAGCTTTCTTT.

This clone was counted a few times. The chain couples TRBV5-4 to TRBJ2-3; D not certain. This CDR3 is built from 11 residues. Germline V gene lookup returns CDR1 SGHNT and CDR2 YYREEE (reference sequence). Trimming left V 0 bases short and J 8 bases short, with 4 bases between. CDR3 nucleotide sequence: TGTGCCAGCAGCTTGGGCGGTACGCAGTATTTT. Translating gives CASSLGGTQYF.

This clone was picked up one time. This chain links TRBV27 with TRBJ2-1, with TRBD2 matching 9 bases. Germline-derived CDR1 and CDR2 are MNHEY and SMNVEV (reference sequence). The CDR3 covers 17 residues. J was trimmed by 6 bases and V by 5 bases; bases with no gene match: 14. CDR3 nucleotides: TGTGCCAGCAGTCCGGGACTAGCCGCACTCGCGGGCAATGAGCAGTTCTTC. The encoded protein is CASSPGLAALAGNEQFF.

This clone has just a few counts. The chain employs TRBV19 and TRBJ2-7; 9 bases are shared with TRBD1. Germline V gene data show CDR1 as LNHDA and CDR2 as SQIVND (reference sequence). J gave up 3 bases and V 3 bases, and 9 bases lay outside the gene matches. The CDR3 has 16 residues. CDR3 sequence (DNA): TGTGCCAGTAGTATGAAGTCCGGGACAGGGAGCTACGAGCAGTACTTC. It encodes CASSMKSGTGSYEQYF.

This clone occurred a few times. The chain uses TRBV5-6 and TRBJ2-7; 9 bases match TRBD2. The CDR3 contains 14 residues. Losses at the gene ends were 7 bases for V and 1 base for J; bases not matched to a gene: 6. Germline loops: CDR1 SGHDT, CDR2 YYEEEE. CDR3 in amino acids: CASGLATLSYEQYF. The CDR3, as DNA: TGTGCCAGCGGACTAGCGACTCTATCCTACGAGCAGTACTTC. The full variable domain, with the rest looked up from reference TRBV5-6 and TRBJ2-7, is DAGVTQSPTHLIKTRGQQVTLRCSPKSGHDTVSWYQQALGQGPQFIFQYYEEEERQRGNFPDRFSGHQFPNYSSELNVNALLLGDSALYLCASGLATLSYEQYFGPGTRLTVT.

This clone has a handful of counts. The CDR3 loop reads CAWGRGLYNEQFF. The CDR3 region has the DNA TGTGCCTGGGGTCGGGGTCTTTACAATGAGCAGTTCTTC. This chain connects TRBV30 to TRBJ2-1; perhaps TRBD2 as D (5 bases). The CDR3 consists of 13 residues. The germline CDR1 and CDR2 sequences are GTSNPN and SVGIG (reference sequence). V was shortened by 5 bases and J by 4 bases, with 12 bases between the two germline ends.

The chain combines TRBV30 with TRBJ1-4; D is unresolved. Germline V lookup: CDR1 GTSNPN, CDR2 SVGIG (reference sequence). Trimming shortened V by 2 bases and J by 5 bases, and 3 bases separated the two germline ends. The CDR3 loop spans 11 amino acids. In DNA, the CDR3 is TGTGCCTGGAGTCCGAATGAAAAACTGTTTTTT. This translates into CAWSPNEKLFF.